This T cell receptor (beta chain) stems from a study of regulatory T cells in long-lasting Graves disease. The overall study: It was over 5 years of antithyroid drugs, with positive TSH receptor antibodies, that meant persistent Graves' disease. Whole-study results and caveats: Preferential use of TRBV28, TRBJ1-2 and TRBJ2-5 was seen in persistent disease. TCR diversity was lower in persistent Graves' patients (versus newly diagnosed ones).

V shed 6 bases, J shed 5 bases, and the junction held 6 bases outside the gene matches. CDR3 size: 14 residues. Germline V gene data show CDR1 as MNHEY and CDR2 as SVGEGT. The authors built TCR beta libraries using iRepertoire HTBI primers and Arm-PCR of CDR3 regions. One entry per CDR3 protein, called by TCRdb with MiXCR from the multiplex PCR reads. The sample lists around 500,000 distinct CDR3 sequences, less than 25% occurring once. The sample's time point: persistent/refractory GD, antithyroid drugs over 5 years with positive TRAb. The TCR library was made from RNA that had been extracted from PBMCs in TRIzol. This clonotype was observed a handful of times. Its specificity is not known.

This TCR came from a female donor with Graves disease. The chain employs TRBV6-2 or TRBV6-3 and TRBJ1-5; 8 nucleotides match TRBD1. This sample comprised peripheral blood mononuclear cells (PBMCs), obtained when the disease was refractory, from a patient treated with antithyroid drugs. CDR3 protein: CASSGQGRYQPQHF. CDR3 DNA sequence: TGTGCCAGCAGCGGACAGGGTAGATATCAGCCCCAGCATTTT.